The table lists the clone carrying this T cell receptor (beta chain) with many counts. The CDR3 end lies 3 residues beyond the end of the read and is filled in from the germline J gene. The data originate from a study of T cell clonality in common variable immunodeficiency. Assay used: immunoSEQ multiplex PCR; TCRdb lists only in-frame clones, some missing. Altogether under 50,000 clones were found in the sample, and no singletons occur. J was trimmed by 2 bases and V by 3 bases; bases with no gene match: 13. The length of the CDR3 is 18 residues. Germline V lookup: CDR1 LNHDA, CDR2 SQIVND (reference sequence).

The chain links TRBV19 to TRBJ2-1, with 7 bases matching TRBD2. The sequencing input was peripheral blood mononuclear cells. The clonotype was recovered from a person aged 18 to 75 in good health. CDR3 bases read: TGTGCCAGTAGTATGGCGTCCGGACTAGGAGGCCCCTACAATGAG. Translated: CASSMASGLGGPYNE. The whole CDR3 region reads CASSMASGLGGPYNEQFF.